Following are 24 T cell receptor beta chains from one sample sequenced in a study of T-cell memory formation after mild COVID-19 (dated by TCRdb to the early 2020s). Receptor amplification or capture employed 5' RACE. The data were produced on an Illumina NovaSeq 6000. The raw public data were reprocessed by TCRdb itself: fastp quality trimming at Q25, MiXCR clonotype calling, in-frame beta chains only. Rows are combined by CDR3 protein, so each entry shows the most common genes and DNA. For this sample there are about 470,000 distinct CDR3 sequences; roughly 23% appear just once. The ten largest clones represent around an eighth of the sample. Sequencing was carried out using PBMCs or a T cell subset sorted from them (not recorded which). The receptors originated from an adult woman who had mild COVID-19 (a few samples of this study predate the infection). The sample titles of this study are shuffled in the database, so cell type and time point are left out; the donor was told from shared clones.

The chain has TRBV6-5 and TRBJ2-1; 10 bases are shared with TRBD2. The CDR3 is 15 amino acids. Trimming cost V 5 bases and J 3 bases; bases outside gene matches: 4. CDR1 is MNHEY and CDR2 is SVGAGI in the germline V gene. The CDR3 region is CASSPGTSDYNEQFF. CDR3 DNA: TGTGCCAGCAGTCCCGGGACTAGCGACTACAATGAGCAGTTCTTC.

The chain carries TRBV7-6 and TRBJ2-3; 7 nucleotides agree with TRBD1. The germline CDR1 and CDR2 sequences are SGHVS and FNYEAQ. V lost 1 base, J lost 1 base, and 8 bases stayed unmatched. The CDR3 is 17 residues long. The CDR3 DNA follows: TGTGCCAGCAGCTTAGTTTTGGGTACAGGGGGCACAGATACGCAGTATTTT. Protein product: CASSLVLGTGGTDTQYF.

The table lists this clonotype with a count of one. Here the CDR3 reads CASSELGYEQYF. In nucleotides, the CDR3 is TGTGCCAGCTCCGAATTGGGGTACGAGCAGTACTTC. This chain links TRBV18 with TRBJ2-7, with unresolved D. V lost 6 bases to trimming and J lost 4 bases, with 10 bases between them. CDR3 length: 12 residues. Germline V gene data show CDR1 as KGHSH and CDR2 as LQKENI. Full variable domain (rest looked up from reference TRBV18 and TRBJ2-7): NAGVMQNPRHLVRRRGQEARLRCSPMKGHSHVYWYRQLPEEGLKFMVYLQKENIIDESGMPKERFSAEFPKEGPSILRIQQVVRGDSAAYFCASSELGYEQYFGPGTRLTVT.

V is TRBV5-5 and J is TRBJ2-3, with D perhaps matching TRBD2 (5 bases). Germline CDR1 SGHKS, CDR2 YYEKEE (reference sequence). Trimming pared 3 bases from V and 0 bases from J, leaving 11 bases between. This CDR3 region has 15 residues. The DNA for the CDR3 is TGTGCCAGCAGCTGGAGGACCATAAGCACAGATACGCAGTATTTT. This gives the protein CASSWRTISTDTQYF.

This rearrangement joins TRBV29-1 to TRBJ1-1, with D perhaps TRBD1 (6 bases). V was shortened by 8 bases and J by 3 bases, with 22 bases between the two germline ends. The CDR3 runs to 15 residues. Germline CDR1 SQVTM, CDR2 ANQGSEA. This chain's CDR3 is CSPRKPGVGDTEAFF. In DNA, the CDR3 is TGCAGCCCAAGAAAGCCAGGGGTTGGGGACACTGAAGCTTTCTTT.

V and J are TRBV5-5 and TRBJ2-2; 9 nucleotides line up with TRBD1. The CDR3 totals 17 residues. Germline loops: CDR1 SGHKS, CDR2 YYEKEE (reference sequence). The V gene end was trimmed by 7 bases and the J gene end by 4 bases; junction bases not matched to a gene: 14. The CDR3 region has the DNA TGTGCCAGCCACCAAACAGGGGGCGCTTTCGTCACCGGGGAGCTGTTTTTT. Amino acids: CASHQTGGAFVTGELFF.

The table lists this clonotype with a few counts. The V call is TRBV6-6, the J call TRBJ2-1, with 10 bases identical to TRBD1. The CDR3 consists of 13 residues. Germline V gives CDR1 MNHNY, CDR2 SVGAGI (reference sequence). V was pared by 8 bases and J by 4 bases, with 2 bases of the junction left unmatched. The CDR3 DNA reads TGTGCCAGCCAGGACAGGGGGTACAATGAGCAGTTCTTC. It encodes CASQDRGYNEQFF.

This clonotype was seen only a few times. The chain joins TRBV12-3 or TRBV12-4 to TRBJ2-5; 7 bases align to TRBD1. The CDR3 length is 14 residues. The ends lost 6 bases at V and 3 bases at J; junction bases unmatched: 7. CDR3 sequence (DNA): TGTGCCAGCAGGACGACAGGGTTAGAAGAGACCCAGTACTTC. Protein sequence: CASRTTGLEETQYF.

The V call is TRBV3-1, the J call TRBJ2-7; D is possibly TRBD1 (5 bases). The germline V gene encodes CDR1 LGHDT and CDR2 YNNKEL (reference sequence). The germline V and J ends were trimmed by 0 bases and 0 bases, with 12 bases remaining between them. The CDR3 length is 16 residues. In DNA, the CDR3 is TGTGCCAGCAGCCAAGATCTCGGCAGGGTCTCCTACGAGCAGTACTTC. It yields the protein CASSQDLGRVSYEQYF.

CDR3 protein: CASSLEVGSYNEQFF. CDR3 DNA sequence: TGCGCCAGCAGCTTGGAGGTGGGCTCCTACAATGAGCAGTTCTTC. V and J are TRBV5-1 and TRBJ2-1, with unresolved D. This CDR3 is 15 amino acids long. Trimming removed 0 bases at V and 0 bases at J, with 7 bases between. Per germline, CDR1 SGHRS and CDR2 YFSETQ. The entire variable domain, with the rest obtained from reference TRBV5-1 and TRBJ2-1, is as follows: KAGVTQTPRYLIKTRGQQVTLSCSPISGHRSVSWYQQTPGQGLQFLFEYFSETQRNKGNFPGRFSGRQFSNSRSEMNVSTLELGDSALYLCASSLEVGSYNEQFFGPGTRLTVL.

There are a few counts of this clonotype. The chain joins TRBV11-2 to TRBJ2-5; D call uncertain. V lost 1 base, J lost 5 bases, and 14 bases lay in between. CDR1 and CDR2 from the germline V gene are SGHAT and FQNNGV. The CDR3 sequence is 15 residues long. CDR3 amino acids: CASSLAWQDLETQYF. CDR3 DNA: TGTGCCAGCAGCTTAGCATGGCAGGATCTTGAGACCCAGTACTTC. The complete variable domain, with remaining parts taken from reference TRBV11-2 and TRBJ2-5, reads EAGVAQSPRYKIIEKRQSVAFWCNPISGHATLYWYQQILGQGPKLLIQFQNNGVVDDSQLPKDRFSAERLKGVDSTLKIQPAKLEDSAVYLCASSLAWQDLETQYFGPGTRLLVL.

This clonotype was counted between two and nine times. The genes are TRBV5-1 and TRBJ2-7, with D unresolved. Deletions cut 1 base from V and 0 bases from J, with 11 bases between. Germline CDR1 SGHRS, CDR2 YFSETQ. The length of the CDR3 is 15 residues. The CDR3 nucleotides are TGCGCCAGCAGCTTGTCGGGCCAGAGCTCCTACGAGCAGTACTTC. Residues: CASSLSGQSSYEQYF.

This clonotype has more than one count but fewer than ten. The CDR3 region has the DNA TGTGCCAGCAGTTACCGGATTGCCTCCTACAATGAGCAGTTCTTC. Translated: CASSYRIASYNEQFF. This sequence joins TRBV6-5 and TRBJ2-1; D is ambiguous. The V end was cut by 2 bases, the J end by 0 bases, with 8 bases between. The CDR3 totals 15 residues. Germline V CDR1 and CDR2: MNHEY, SVGAGI.

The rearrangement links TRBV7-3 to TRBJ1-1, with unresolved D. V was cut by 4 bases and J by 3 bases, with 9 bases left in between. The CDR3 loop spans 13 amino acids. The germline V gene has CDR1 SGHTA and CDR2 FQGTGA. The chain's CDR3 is CASSWSRDTEAFF. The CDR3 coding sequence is TGTGCCAGCAGCTGGTCACGGGACACTGAAGCTTTCTTT.

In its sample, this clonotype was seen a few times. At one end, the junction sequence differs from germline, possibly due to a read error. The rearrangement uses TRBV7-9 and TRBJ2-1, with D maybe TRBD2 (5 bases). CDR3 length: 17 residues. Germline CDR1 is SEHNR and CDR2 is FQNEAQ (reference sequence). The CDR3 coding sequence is TGTGCCAGCAGGTTAGATTTAGGACTTTCCTCCTACAATGAGCAGTTCTTC. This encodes CASRLDLGLSSYNEQFF.

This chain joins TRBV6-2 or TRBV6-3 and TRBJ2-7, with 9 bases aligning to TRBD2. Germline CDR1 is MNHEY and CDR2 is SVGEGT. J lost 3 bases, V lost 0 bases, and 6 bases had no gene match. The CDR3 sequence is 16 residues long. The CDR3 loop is CASSYSRLAAYYEQYF. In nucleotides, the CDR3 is TGTGCCAGCAGTTACTCGAGACTAGCGGCTTACTACGAGCAGTACTTC.

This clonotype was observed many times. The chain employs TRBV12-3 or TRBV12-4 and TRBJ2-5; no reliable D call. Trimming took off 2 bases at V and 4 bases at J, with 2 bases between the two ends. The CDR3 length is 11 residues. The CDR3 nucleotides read TGTGCCAGCAGTTTACTAGAGACCCAGTACTTC. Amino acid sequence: CASSLLETQYF.

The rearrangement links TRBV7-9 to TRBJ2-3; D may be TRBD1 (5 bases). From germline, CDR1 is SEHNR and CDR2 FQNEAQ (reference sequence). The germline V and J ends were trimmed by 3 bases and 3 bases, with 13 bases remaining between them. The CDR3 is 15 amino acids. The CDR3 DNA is TGTGCCAGCAGCTTTGGGGCGGTGCTTACAGATACGCAGTATTTT. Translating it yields CASSFGAVLTDTQYF.

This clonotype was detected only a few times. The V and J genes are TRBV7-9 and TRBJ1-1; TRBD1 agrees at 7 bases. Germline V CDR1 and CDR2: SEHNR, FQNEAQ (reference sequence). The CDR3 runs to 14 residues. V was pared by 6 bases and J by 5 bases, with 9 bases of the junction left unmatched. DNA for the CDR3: TGTGCCAGCAGAAGTGCGGCAGGGGGTACTGAAGCTTTCTTT. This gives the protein CASRSAAGGTEAFF.

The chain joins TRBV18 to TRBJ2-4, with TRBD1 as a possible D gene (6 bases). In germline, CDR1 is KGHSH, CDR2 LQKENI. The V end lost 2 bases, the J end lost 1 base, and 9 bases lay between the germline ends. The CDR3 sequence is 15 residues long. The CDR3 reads CASSPLGAAKNIQYF. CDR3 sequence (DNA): TGTGCCAGCTCACCATTGGGGGCGGCCAAAAACATTCAGTACTTC.

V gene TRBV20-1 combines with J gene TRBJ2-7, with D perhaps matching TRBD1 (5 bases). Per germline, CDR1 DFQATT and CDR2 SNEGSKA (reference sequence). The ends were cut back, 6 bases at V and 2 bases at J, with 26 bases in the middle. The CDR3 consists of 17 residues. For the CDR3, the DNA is TGCAGTGCCCGAGAGGAGACAGCCGATACAAACCCCTACGAGCAGTACTTC. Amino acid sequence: CSAREETADTNPYEQYF.

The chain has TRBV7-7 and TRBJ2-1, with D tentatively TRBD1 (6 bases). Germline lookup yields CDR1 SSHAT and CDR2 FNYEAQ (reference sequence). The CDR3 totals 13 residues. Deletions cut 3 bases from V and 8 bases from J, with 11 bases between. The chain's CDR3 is CASSFDRTDEQFF. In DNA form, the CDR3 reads TGTGCCAGCAGCTTTGACAGGACGGATGAGCAGTTCTTC.

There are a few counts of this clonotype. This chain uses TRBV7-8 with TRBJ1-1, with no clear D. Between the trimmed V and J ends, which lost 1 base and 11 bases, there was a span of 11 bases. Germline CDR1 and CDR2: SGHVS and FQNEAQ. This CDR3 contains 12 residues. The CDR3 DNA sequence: TGTGCCAGCAGCTTAGGGGCCGTAGCGGCTTTCTTT. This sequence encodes CASSLGAVAAFF. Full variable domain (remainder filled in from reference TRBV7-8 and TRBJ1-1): GAGVSQSPRYKVAKRGQDVALRCDPISGHVSLFWYQQALGQGPEFLTYFQNEAQLDKSGLPSDRFFAERPEGSVSTLKIQRTQQEDSAVYLCASSLGAVAAFFGQGTRLTVV.

The CDR3 DNA follows: TGTGCCAGCACCAGAGGGGTCACTGAAGCTTTCTTT. As protein: CASTRGVTEAFF. V usage is TRBV6-6 and J usage is TRBJ1-1; a possible D gene is TRBD1 (5 bases). CDR1 is MNHNY, CDR2 SVGAGI, per germline (reference sequence). This CDR3 comprises 12 residues. Trimming took off 7 bases at V and 4 bases at J, with 10 bases between the two ends.